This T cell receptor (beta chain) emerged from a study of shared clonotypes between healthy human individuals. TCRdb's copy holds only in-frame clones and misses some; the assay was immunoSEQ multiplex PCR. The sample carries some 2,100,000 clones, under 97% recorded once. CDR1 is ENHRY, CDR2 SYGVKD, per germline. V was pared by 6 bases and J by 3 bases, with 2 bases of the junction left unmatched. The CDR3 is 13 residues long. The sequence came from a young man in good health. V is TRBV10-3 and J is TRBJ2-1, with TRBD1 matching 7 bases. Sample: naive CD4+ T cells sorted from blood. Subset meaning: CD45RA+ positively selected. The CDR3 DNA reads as TGTGCCATCAGCGGACAGGACTACAATGAGCAGTTCTTC. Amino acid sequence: CAISGQDYNEQFF.